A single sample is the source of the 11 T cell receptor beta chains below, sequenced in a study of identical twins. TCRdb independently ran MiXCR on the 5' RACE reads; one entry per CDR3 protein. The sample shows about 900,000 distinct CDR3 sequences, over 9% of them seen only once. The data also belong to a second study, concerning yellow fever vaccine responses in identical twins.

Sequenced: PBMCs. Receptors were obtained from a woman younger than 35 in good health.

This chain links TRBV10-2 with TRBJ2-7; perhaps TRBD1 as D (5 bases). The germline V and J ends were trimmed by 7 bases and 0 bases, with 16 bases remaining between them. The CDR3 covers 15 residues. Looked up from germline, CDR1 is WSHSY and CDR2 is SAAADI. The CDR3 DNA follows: TGCGCCAGCACCAATGGGCAGACAGCCTCCTACGAGCAGTACTTC. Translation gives CASTNGQTASYEQYF.

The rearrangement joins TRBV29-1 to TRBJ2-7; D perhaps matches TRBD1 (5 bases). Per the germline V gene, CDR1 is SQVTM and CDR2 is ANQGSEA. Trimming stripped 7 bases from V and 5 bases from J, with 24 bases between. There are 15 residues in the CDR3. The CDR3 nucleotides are TGCAGCGCTAAACAGTCCCAGGGTTTACTCGACGAGCAGTACTTC. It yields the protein CSAKQSQGLLDEQYF.

The CDR3, as DNA: TGCGCCAGCAGCTTGGGACAGGGGGCTACGGCGCAGTTCTTC. This gives the protein CASSLGQGATAQFF. The chain couples TRBV5-1 to TRBJ2-1; 10 nucleotides agree with TRBD1. The CDR3 extends over 14 amino acids. Germline V gene lookup returns CDR1 SGHRS and CDR2 YFSETQ. V was pared by 0 bases and J by 12 bases, with 6 bases of the junction left unmatched.

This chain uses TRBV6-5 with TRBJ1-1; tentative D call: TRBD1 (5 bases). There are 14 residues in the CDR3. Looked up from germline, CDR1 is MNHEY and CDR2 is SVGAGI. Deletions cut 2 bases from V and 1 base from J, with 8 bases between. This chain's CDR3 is CASSYGHQNTEAFF. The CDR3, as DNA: TGTGCCAGCAGTTACGGACACCAGAACACTGAAGCTTTCTTT.

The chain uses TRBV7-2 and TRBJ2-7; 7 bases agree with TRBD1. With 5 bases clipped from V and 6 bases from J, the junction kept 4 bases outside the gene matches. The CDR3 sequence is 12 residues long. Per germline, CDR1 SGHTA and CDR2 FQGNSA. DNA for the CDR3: TGTGCCAGCAGCATGAGGACAGGCGAGCAGTACGTC. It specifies CASSMRTGEQYV.

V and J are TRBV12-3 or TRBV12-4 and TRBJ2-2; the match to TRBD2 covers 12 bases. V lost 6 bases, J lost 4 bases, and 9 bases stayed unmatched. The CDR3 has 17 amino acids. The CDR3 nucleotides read TGTGCCAGCAGAAGGACTAGCGGGACGGCGGGCACCGGGGAGCTGTTTTTT. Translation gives CASRRTSGTAGTGELFF.

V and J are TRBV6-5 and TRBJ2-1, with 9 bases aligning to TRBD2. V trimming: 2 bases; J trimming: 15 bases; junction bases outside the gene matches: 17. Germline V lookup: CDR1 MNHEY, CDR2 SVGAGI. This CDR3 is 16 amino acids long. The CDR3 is CASSYPWTSVLRAWFF. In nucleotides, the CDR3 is TGTGCCAGCAGTTACCCCTGGACTAGCGTTCTACGGGCCTGGTTCTTC.

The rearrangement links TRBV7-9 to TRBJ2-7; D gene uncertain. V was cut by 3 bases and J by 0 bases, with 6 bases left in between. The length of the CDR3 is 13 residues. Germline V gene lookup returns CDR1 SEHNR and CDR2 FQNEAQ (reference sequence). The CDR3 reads CASSLANSYEQYF. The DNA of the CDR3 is TGTGCCAGCAGCTTGGCTAACTCCTACGAGCAGTACTTC.

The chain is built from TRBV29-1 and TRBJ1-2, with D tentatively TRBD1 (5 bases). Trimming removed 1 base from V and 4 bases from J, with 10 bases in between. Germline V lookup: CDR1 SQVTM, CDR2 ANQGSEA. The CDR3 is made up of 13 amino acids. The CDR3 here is CSVEGQGPYGYTF. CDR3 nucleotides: TGCAGCGTTGAAGGGCAGGGTCCCTATGGCTACACCTTC.

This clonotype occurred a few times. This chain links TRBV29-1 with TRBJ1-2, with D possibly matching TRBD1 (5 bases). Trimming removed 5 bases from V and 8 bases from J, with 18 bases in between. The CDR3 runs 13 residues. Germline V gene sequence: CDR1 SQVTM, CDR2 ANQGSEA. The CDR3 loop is CSVHTGRSGGYTF. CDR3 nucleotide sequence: TGCAGCGTTCACACGGGACGGTCGGGGGGCTACACCTTC.

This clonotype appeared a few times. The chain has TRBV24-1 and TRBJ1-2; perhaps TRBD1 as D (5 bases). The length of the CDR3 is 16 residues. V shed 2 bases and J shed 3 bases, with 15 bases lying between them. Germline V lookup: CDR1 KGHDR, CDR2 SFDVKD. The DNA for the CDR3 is TGTGCCACCAGTGATTCACGGGGACCCTGGGACTATGGCTACACCTTC. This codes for CATSDSRGPWDYGYTF.